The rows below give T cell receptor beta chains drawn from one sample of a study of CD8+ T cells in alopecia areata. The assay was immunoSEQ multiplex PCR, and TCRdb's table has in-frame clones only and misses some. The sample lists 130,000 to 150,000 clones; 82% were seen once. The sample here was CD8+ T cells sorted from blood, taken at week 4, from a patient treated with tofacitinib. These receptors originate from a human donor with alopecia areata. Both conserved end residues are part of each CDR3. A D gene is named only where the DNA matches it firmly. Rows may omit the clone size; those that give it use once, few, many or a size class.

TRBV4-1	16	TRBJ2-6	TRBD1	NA	TGCGCCAGCTCGGGACAGGGGGCGGCTGGGGCCAACGTCCTGACTTTC	CASSGQGAAGANVLTF
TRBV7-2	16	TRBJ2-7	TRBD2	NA	TGTGCCAGCAGCTCGACTAGCGGGGGTCCCTCCTACGAGCAGTACTTC	CASSSTSGGPSYEQYF
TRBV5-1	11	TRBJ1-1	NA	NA	TGCGCCAGCAGCGGTTCAGGGGAAGCTTTCTTT	CASSGSGEAFF
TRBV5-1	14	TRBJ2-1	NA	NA	TGCGCCAGCAGCTTGATCGGCGGGCAGGAAGGGCAGTTCTTC	CASSLIGGQEGQFF
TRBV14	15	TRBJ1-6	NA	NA	TGTGCCAGCAGCCACAGCTCGAATTATAATTCACCCCTCCACTTT	CASSHSSNYNSPLHF
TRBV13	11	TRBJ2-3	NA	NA	TGTGCCAGCAGCTACACAGATACGCAGTATTTT	CASSYTDTQYF
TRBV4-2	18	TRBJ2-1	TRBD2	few	TGTGCCAGCAGCCAAGATCGGGAACCCGCTAGCGGAGACAATGAGCAGTTCTTC	CASSQDREPASGDNEQFF
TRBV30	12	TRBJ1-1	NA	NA	TGTGCCTGGAGCTCCCAGGGGAGGGGAGCTTTCTTT	CAWSSQGRGAFF
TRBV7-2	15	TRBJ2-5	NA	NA	TGTGCCAGCAGCTTAGAGGTCAGGGGATGGGAGACCCAGTACTTC	CASSLEVRGWETQYF
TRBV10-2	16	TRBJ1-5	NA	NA	TGCGCCAGCAGTGCGTTTTTTGGGTCGAGCAATCAGCCCCAGCATTTT	CASSAFFGSSNQPQHF
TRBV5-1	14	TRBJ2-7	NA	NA	TGCGCCAGCAGCCCACAGGGTTTTCTCTACGAGCAGTACTTC	CASSPQGFLYEQYF
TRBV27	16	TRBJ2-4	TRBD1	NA	TGTGCCAGCAGTATAGGACAGGGTCTAGCCAAAAACATTCAGTACTTC	CASSIGQGLAKNIQYF
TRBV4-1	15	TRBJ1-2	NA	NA	TGCGCCAGCAGCCAAGAGATGGCGGAGAACTATGGCTACACCTTC	CASSQEMAENYGYTF
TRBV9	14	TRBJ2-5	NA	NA	TGTGCCAGCAATGACGGGGGAGGAAAAGAGACCCAGTACTTC	CASNDGGGKETQYF
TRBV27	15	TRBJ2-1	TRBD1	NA	TGTGCCAGCAGTGCACCGGGACAGGGGTACAATGAGCAGTTCTTC	CASSAPGQGYNEQFF
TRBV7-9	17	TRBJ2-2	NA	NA	TGTGCCAGCAGCGCTGGGACGGCAGTGGACCCTACCGGGGAGCTGTTTTTT	CASSAGTAVDPTGELFF
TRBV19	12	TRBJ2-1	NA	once	TGTGCCAGTAGTAGGGCCCCTGGTGAGCAGTTCTTC	CASSRAPGEQFF
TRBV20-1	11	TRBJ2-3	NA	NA	TGCAGTGCTAGATTTGTAGATACGCAGTATTTT	CSARFVDTQYF
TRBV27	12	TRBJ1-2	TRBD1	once	TGTGCCAGCAGAACAGGGGCGACGGGCTACACCTTC	CASRTGATGYTF
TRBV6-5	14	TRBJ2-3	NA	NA	TGTGCCAGCAGCCACAGGGCGGACACAGATACGCAGTATTTT	CASSHRADTDTQYF
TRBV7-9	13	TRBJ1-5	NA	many	TGTGCCAGCAGCTCCACGAGGGGTCAGCCCCAGCATTTT	CASSSTRGQPQHF
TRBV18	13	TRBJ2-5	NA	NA	TGTGCCAGCTCACCCCCAAGTTCAGAGACCCAGTACTTC	CASSPPSSETQYF
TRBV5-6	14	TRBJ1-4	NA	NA	TGTGCCAGCAGCTACGGGACGGTTAATGAAAAACTGTTTTTT	CASSYGTVNEKLFF